Listed below are T cell receptor beta chains from one sample, sequenced in a study of T cell responses to AZD1222 COVID-19 vaccine. The table came from immunoSEQ multiplex PCR; TCRdb's copy has only in-frame clones and leaves some out. The data contain 100,000 to 150,000 clones, approximately 93% of them seen just once; the ten biggest clones take up 5.4%. The sample here was peripheral blood, taken on day 0 of AZD1222 vaccination. These receptors all come from an adult in good health. Both conserved end residues are part of each CDR3. A D gene is named only where the DNA matches it firmly. The size field is filled for only some rows; it gives once, few, many or a size class.

j_gene: TRBJ1-1
v_gene: TRBV7-9
abundance: .
d_gene: TRBD1
CDR3aa: CASSRGQEHTEAFF
CDR3nt: TGTGCCAGCAGCAGAGGACAGGAACACACTGAAGCTTTCTTT

j_gene: TRBJ2-1
v_gene: TRBV19
abundance: .
d_gene: TRBD2
CDR3aa: CASRMGLADYNEQFF
CDR3nt: TGTGCCAGTAGGATGGGACTAGCGGATTACAATGAGCAGTTCTTC

j_gene: TRBJ2-1
v_gene: TRBV5-1
abundance: .
d_gene: .
CDR3aa: CASSLPSVNEQFF
CDR3nt: TGCGCCAGCAGCTTGCCTTCGGTCAATGAGCAGTTCTTC

j_gene: TRBJ2-3
v_gene: TRBV24-1
abundance: .
d_gene: .
CDR3aa: CATSRDGTDTQYF
CDR3nt: TGTGCCACCTCCCGGGACGGCACAGATACGCAGTATTTT

j_gene: TRBJ2-1
v_gene: TRBV28
abundance: .
d_gene: TRBD2
CDR3aa: CASSQSLGLAGVDNEQFF
CDR3nt: TGTGCCAGCAGCCAATCCCTGGGACTAGCGGGAGTGGACAATGAGCAGTTCTTC

j_gene: TRBJ2-2
v_gene: TRBV7-3
abundance: .
d_gene: .
CDR3aa: CASSSIGAGELFF
CDR3nt: TGTGCCAGCAGCTCTATCGGCGCGGGGGAGCTGTTTTTT

j_gene: TRBJ1-2
v_gene: TRBV29-1
abundance: .
d_gene: .
CDR3aa: CSVAPRQANYGYTF
CDR3nt: TGCAGCGTCGCCCCCCGACAGGCAAACTATGGCTACACCTTC

j_gene: TRBJ1-1
v_gene: TRBV9
abundance: .
d_gene: TRBD1
CDR3aa: CASSVSGTEDEAFF
CDR3nt: TGTGCCAGCAGCGTAAGTGGGACAGAGGATGAAGCTTTCTTT

j_gene: TRBJ1-1
v_gene: TRBV5-1
abundance: .
d_gene: TRBD1
CDR3aa: CASADRARDTEAFF
CDR3nt: TGCGCCAGCGCAGACAGGGCACGCGACACTGAAGCTTTCTTT

j_gene: TRBJ1-3
v_gene: TRBV30
abundance: .
d_gene: .
CDR3aa: CALVGAARNTIYF
CDR3nt: TGTGCCCTGGTGGGGGCCGCCCGAAACACCATATATTTT

j_gene: TRBJ2-7
v_gene: TRBV27
abundance: .
d_gene: .
CDR3aa: CASSPLQRGGEQYF
CDR3nt: TGTGCCAGCAGTCCGCTACAGCGAGGAGGGGAGCAGTACTTC

j_gene: TRBJ1-6
v_gene: TRBV5-4
abundance: .
d_gene: .
CDR3aa: CASSLGGDNSPLHF
CDR3nt: TGTGCCAGCAGCTTGGGGGGGGATAATTCACCCCTCCACTTT

j_gene: TRBJ2-5
v_gene: TRBV3-1/TRBV3-2
abundance: .
d_gene: .
CDR3aa: CASSQGETQYF
CDR3nt: TGTGCCAGCAGCCAAGGAGAGACCCAGTACTTC

j_gene: TRBJ2-2
v_gene: TRBV25-1
abundance: .
d_gene: TRBD1
CDR3aa: CASRDRENTGELFF
CDR3nt: TGTGCCAGCAGGGACAGGGAGAACACCGGGGAGCTGTTTTTT

j_gene: TRBJ1-5
v_gene: TRBV18
abundance: .
d_gene: .
CDR3aa: CASSPDQNSPQHF
CDR3nt: TGTGCCAGCTCACCCGATCAGAACTCGCCCCAGCATTTT

j_gene: TRBJ1-5
v_gene: TRBV21-1
abundance: .
d_gene: .
CDR3aa: CATNEGAGNQPQHF
CDR3nt: TGTGCCACTAATGAGGGGGCTGGCAATCAGCCCCAGCATTTT

j_gene: TRBJ2-7
v_gene: TRBV9
abundance: .
d_gene: TRBD2
CDR3aa: CASSPSGNSYEQYF
CDR3nt: TGTGCCAGCAGCCCTAGCGGTAACTCCTACGAGCAGTACTTC

j_gene: TRBJ2-5
v_gene: TRBV19
abundance: .
d_gene: TRBD2
CDR3aa: CASSRYAGGETQYF
CDR3nt: TGTGCCAGTAGTCGGTATGCGGGAGGAGAGACCCAGTACTTC

j_gene: TRBJ2-1
v_gene: TRBV5-1
abundance: .
d_gene: .
CDR3aa: CASRAYVGSSYNEQFF
CDR3nt: TGCGCCAGCAGAGCGTACGTAGGTAGCTCCTACAATGAGCAGTTCTTC

j_gene: TRBJ1-5
v_gene: TRBV4-3
abundance: .
d_gene: .
CDR3aa: CASSHGTAGNQPQHF
CDR3nt: TGCGCCAGCAGCCATGGCACCGCAGGGAATCAGCCCCAGCATTTT

j_gene: TRBJ1-5
v_gene: TRBV10-3
abundance: .
d_gene: .
CDR3aa: CAIGREGAQPQHF
CDR3nt: TGTGCCATCGGTCGAGAGGGCGCGCAGCCCCAGCATTTT

j_gene: TRBJ1-5
v_gene: TRBV27
abundance: .
d_gene: .
CDR3aa: CASSRRQAGGRPQHF
CDR3nt: TGTGCCAGCAGTCGTCGTCAGGCTGGGGGCCGGCCCCAGCATTTT

j_gene: TRBJ1-5
v_gene: TRBV11-2
abundance: once
d_gene: TRBD1
CDR3aa: CASSQDRGQPQHF
CDR3nt: TGTGCCAGCAGCCAGGACAGGGGACAGCCCCAGCATTTT

j_gene: TRBJ2-7
v_gene: TRBV28
abundance: .
d_gene: TRBD1
CDR3aa: CASSYRGRSYEQYF
CDR3nt: TGTGCCAGCAGTTACAGGGGGAGAAGTTACGAGCAGTACTTC

j_gene: TRBJ2-1
v_gene: TRBV3-1/TRBV3-2
abundance: once
d_gene: TRBD2
CDR3aa: CASSQAGLALGNEQFF
CDR3nt: TGTGCCAGCAGCCAAGCGGGACTAGCGCTAGGGAATGAGCAGTTCTTC

j_gene: TRBJ1-1
v_gene: TRBV20-1
abundance: once
d_gene: .
CDR3aa: CSASSWDWNTEAFF
CDR3nt: TGCAGTGCTAGTAGTTGGGATTGGAACACTGAAGCTTTCTTT

j_gene: TRBJ1-2
v_gene: TRBV3-1/TRBV3-2
abundance: .
d_gene: TRBD1
CDR3aa: CASSTTGDNGYTF
CDR3nt: TGTGCCAGCAGCACAACAGGGGATAATGGCTACACCTTC

j_gene: TRBJ2-5
v_gene: TRBV9
abundance: .
d_gene: TRBD2
CDR3aa: CASSSRTQGLAGEGSETQYF
CDR3nt: TGTGCCAGCAGCTCCAGAACCCAGGGACTAGCGGGAGAAGGAAGCGAGACCCAGTACTTC

j_gene: TRBJ2-7
v_gene: TRBV7-8
abundance: .
d_gene: .
CDR3aa: CASSLGSGDYEQYF
CDR3nt: TGTGCCAGCAGCTTAGGGTCAGGGGACTACGAGCAGTACTTC

j_gene: TRBJ1-2
v_gene: TRBV6-2/TRBV6-3
abundance: .
d_gene: .
CDR3aa: CASSYLTSGGLRSGGYTF
CDR3nt: TGTGCCAGCAGTTACTTGACATCCGGGGGCTTGAGGTCCGGTGGCTACACCTTC

j_gene: TRBJ1-2
v_gene: TRBV6-1
abundance: few
d_gene: .
CDR3aa: CASSEGGRNPTRSYGYTF
CDR3nt: TGTGCCAGCAGTGAAGGCGGACGGAACCCTACCCGAAGCTATGGCTACACCTTC

j_gene: TRBJ2-3
v_gene: TRBV3-1/TRBV3-2
abundance: .
d_gene: .
CDR3aa: CASSQEGFSTDTQYF
CDR3nt: TGTGCCAGCAGCCAAGAAGGCTTCAGCACAGATACGCAGTATTTT

j_gene: TRBJ2-1
v_gene: TRBV6-2/TRBV6-3
abundance: .
d_gene: .
CDR3aa: CASSYSLPYNEQFF
CDR3nt: TGTGCCAGCAGTTACTCCCTGCCATACAATGAGCAGTTCTTC

j_gene: TRBJ1-5
v_gene: TRBV19
abundance: .
d_gene: .
CDR3aa: CASSISQGVSNQPQHF
CDR3nt: TGTGCCAGTAGTATCTCACAGGGAGTGTCCAATCAGCCCCAGCATTTT

j_gene: TRBJ1-2
v_gene: TRBV11-1
abundance: .
d_gene: .
CDR3aa: CASSGAGLNYGYTF
CDR3nt: TGTGCCAGCAGCGGTGCGGGACTCAACTATGGCTACACCTTC

j_gene: TRBJ2-5
v_gene: TRBV7-3
abundance: few
d_gene: .
CDR3aa: CASSIAPQETQYF
CDR3nt: TGTGCCAGCAGTATTGCCCCCCAAGAGACCCAGTACTTC

j_gene: TRBJ1-6
v_gene: TRBV6-5
abundance: .
d_gene: TRBD1
CDR3aa: CASRPPGQSNSPLHF
CDR3nt: TGTGCCAGCAGGCCCCCGGGACAGAGTAATTCACCCCTCCACTTT

j_gene: TRBJ2-3
v_gene: TRBV19
abundance: .
d_gene: .
CDR3aa: CASSKGDKYF
CDR3nt: TGTGCCAGTAGTAAGGGGGACAAATATTTT

j_gene: TRBJ2-7
v_gene: TRBV30
abundance: .
d_gene: .
CDR3aa: CAWSDSHYEQYF
CDR3nt: TGTGCCTGGAGTGACAGCCACTACGAGCAGTACTTC

j_gene: TRBJ1-5
v_gene: TRBV15
abundance: .
d_gene: .
CDR3aa: CATSRVGGSQPQHF
CDR3nt: TGTGCCACCAGCAGAGTGGGGGGTAGCCAGCCCCAGCATTTT

j_gene: TRBJ1-1
v_gene: TRBV5-8
abundance: .
d_gene: TRBD1
CDR3aa: CASSLRGGAEAFF
CDR3nt: TGTGCCAGCAGCTTGCGAGGGGGCGCTGAAGCTTTCTTT

j_gene: TRBJ1-2
v_gene: TRBV25-1
abundance: once
d_gene: .
CDR3aa: CASSERGRDDGYTF
CDR3nt: TGTGCCAGCAGTGAGCGTGGCAGGGACGATGGCTACACCTTC

j_gene: TRBJ1-1
v_gene: TRBV5-1
abundance: .
d_gene: .
CDR3aa: CASSLSWTARSSTEAFF
CDR3nt: TGCGCCAGCAGCTTGTCGTGGACAGCACGAAGCTCTACTGAAGCTTTCTTT

j_gene: TRBJ1-1
v_gene: TRBV23-1
abundance: once
d_gene: .
CDR3aa: CASNYPFCDTEAFF
CDR3nt: TGCGCCAGCAACTACCCGTTTTGTGACACTGAAGCTTTCTTT

j_gene: TRBJ2-2
v_gene: TRBV12-3/TRBV12-4
abundance: .
d_gene: .
CDR3aa: CASTQAGELFF
CDR3nt: TGTGCCAGCACTCAGGCCGGGGAGCTGTTTTTT

j_gene: TRBJ2-5
v_gene: TRBV15
abundance: .
d_gene: .
CDR3aa: CATSRAGLGLETQYF
CDR3nt: TGTGCCACCAGCAGAGCGGGGCTGGGGTTAGAGACCCAGTACTTC

j_gene: TRBJ2-1
v_gene: TRBV24-1
abundance: .
d_gene: TRBD2
CDR3aa: CATSEPLAGVGNEQFF
CDR3nt: TGTGCCACCAGTGAGCCACTAGCGGGAGTAGGGAATGAGCAGTTCTTC

j_gene: TRBJ2-1
v_gene: TRBV4-1
abundance: .
d_gene: .
CDR3aa: CASSPSPYYNEQFF
CDR3nt: TGCGCCAGCAGCCCGTCCCCCTACTACAATGAGCAGTTCTTC

j_gene: TRBJ2-7
v_gene: TRBV7-9
abundance: .
d_gene: TRBD1
CDR3aa: CASSLAVVTDRGNEQYF
CDR3nt: TGTGCCAGCAGCTTAGCGGTGGTTACGGACAGGGGCAACGAGCAGTACTTC

j_gene: TRBJ2-1
v_gene: TRBV5-1
abundance: .
d_gene: .
CDR3aa: CASSLFGDSYNEQFF
CDR3nt: TGCGCCAGCAGCTTATTTGGCGATTCCTACAATGAGCAGTTCTTC

j_gene: TRBJ2-1
v_gene: TRBV5-1
abundance: .
d_gene: .
CDR3aa: CASSTRIGAQFF
CDR3nt: TGCGCCAGCAGCACCCGAATAGGTGCGCAGTTCTTC

j_gene: TRBJ2-5
v_gene: TRBV5-6
abundance: .
d_gene: TRBD2
CDR3aa: CASSLLTAGEQETQYF
CDR3nt: TGTGCCAGCAGCTTGCTGACAGCGGGGGAGCAAGAGACCCAGTACTTC